This TCR beta chain originates from a study of CD8 T cells in ankylosing spondylitis. Study outcomes and limitations: The study looked at matched synovial fluid samples from ankylosing spondylitis patients. Disease-linked clones were reported to be significantly enriched there. Characteristic of ankylosing spondylitis blood, it appeared, was a TCR beta motif comprising roughly 8 highly homologous variants. Clones that were linked to disease were CD8+ and were relatively rare in peripheral blood.

TCR beta libraries were made by quantitative 5'-RACE with molecular barcodes. MiXCR, applied by TCRdb to the 5' RACE reads, yields one record per CDR3 protein. The sample has more than 150,000 distinct CDR3 sequences; around 13% are singletons. This clonotype showed up many times. Its antigen is not known. Trimming left V 2 bases short and J 6 bases short, with 8 bases between. The CDR3 loop spans 13 amino acids. J is TRBJ2-1 and V is TRBV12-3 or TRBV12-4, with D possibly being TRBD2 (6 bases). The receptor was derived from a female donor with ankylosing spondylitis or in good health (not recorded which). Sequences were obtained from blood, either unsorted or a sorted T cell fraction (not recorded which). CDR3 loop: CASSLLAANEQFF. CDR3 nucleotide sequence: TGTGCCAGCAGTTTATTAGCGGCCAATGAGCAGTTCTTC.